The present T cell receptor beta chain was sequenced within a study of T-cell memory formation after mild COVID-19 (dated by TCRdb to the early 2020s). In the study overall: TCR sequence clusters from the two donors were found to be largely donor specific. Longitudinal TCRalpha and TCRbeta repertoire sequencing tracked T-cell clones expanding and contracting after mild COVID-19 in a couple of donors. Two young, previously healthy adult volunteers made up the cohort, one male and one female. The study at large found these results: Only a couple of mild cases were covered by the study, and larger cohorts that include severe cases with pre-infection samples were considered necessary. Some responding clones were detected in pre-infection memory, suggesting pre-existing cross-reactive memory T cells joined the SARS-CoV-2 response. Clones that contracted from day 15 to 85 showed balanced CD4/CD8 phenotypes, whereas a second wave of clones that expanded from day 15 to 37 leaned towards CD4+. Contracting CD4+ clones appeared mostly in the CM and EM memory subsets, whereas CD8+ clones were enriched in EMRA. The second-wave clones that peaked on day 37 were not confirmed to be SARS-CoV-2 specific.

Sequences LGHNA (CDR1) and YNFKEQ (CDR2) are obtained from the germline V gene. Trimmed from V: 1 base; trimmed from J: 3 bases; junction bases lacking a gene match: 10. Measured from the cysteine to the phenylalanine, the CDR3 is 17 residues long. Only the CDR3 part of the read is kept: 51 bases, read in frame from the first base. This clonotype occurred a few times. There is no known antigen for this receptor. No much larger clonotype is one base removed from it; base qualities were not supplied. Ficoll-Paque density gradient centrifugation was the method used to isolate PBMCs. These reads were obtained on an Illumina NovaSeq 6000. TCRalpha and TCRbeta cDNA libraries were constructed by 5'RACE with constant-segment primers, with sample barcodes and unique molecular identifiers being introduced. RNA was extracted from every sample with Trizol reagent. Amplification of the libraries took two PCR steps, and the second step added a second sample barcode plus Illumina TruSeq adapters. Sequencing of the libraries was done on an Illumina NovaSeq, producing 2 x 150 bp paired-end reads. On the study's bioinformatics: The reads were demultiplexed and collapsed into UMI-guided consensus sequences using migec v1.2.7. Using mixcr v2.1.11, UMI consensuses were aligned to TRA and TRB V and J templates and then assembled into clonotypes. A clonotype was counted as expanded or contracted only when both edgeR and NoisET called the clonotype significant, with the noise models trained on biological replicates. For edgeR calls, a false discovery rate-adjusted p below 0.01 and a log2 fold-change threshold of 1 were applied. As an exploratory analysis of dynamics, max-normalized trajectories of the 1000 most abundant clonotypes were examined with PCA combined with hierarchical clustering. Separately sequenced CD4+ and CD8+ repertoires were used to assign a CD4 or CD8 phenotype to each responding clone. TCRdb redid the processing of the public reads, applying fastp at Q25 and MiXCR, and retained in-frame beta chains. Every entry covers one CDR3 protein and lists the most common genes and DNA from its rows. The V and J calls come from TCRdb's annotation, not from the publication. In all, the sample holds 95,000 to 110,000 distinct CDR3 sequences, and approximately 15% of those were seen once. The top ten hold about 39% of the sample.

Sequenced material: PBMCs or a T cell subset sorted from them (not recorded which). This TCR derives from a young man who had mild COVID-19 (a few samples of this study predate the infection). The sample titles of this study are shuffled in the database, so cell type and time point are left out; the donor was told from shared clones. The sequence is built from TRBV4-2 and TRBJ1-1; TRBD1 fits 8 bases in the junction. The CDR3 is CASSQAVNRGGHTEAFF. The DNA is TGTGCCAGCAGCCAAGCCGTAAACAGGGGGGGGCACACTGAAGCTTTCTTT.